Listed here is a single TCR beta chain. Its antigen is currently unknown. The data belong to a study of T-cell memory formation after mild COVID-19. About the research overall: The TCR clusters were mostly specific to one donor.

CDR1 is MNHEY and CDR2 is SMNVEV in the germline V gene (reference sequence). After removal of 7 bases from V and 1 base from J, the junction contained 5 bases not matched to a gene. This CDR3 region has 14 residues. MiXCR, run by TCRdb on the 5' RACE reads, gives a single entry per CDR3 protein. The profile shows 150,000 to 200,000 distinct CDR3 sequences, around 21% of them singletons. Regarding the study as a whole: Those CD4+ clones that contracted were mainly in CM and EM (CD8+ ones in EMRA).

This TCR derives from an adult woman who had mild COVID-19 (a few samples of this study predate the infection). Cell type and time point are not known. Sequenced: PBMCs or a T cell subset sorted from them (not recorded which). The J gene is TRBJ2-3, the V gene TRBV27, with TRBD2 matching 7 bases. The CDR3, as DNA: TGTGCCAGCACCTCCGGACTAGGCACAGATACGCAGTATTTT. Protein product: CASTSGLGTDTQYF.